This TCR beta chain was recovered during a study of blood T cells in healthy people across ages. This CDR3 is built from 13 residues. Trimming cost V 1 base and J 11 bases, with 12 bases left between them. With a J-beta primer mix and a sample-barcoded 5' primer, a second PCR ran about 6 to 11 cycles. TCRdb processed the 5' RACE reads anew with MiXCR; each CDR3 protein has one entry. The profile covers 980,000 or so distinct CDR3 sequences, with 45% to 50% appearing a single time and around 15% taken by the ten largest. The sequencing sample was made of blood. The V and J genes are TRBV12-3 or TRBV12-4 and TRBJ2-4, with D perhaps TRBD1 (5 bases). This receptor was identified in a man in his thirties or forties in good health. The CDR3 reads CASSLGGRSLQYF. The CDR3 DNA sequence: TGTGCCAGCAGTTTAGGGGGCAGATCCCTTCAGTACTTC.